This T cell receptor beta chain was documented in a study of T cells in women clearing cervical HPV infection. The V gene lost 2 bases and the J gene lost 5 bases, with 10 bases spanning the gap. The CDR3 runs 14 residues. Germline V CDR1 and CDR2: SGHTA, FQGNSA. Profiling relied on immunoSEQ multiplex PCR, and the TCRdb table lists in-frame clones only, not all of them. The sample table sets out about 34,000 clones. With respect to this clone: The read halts 3 residues ahead of the CDR3 end, with the missing end drawn from the germline J gene.

V gene TRBV7-2 combines with J gene TRBJ2-1; D may be TRBD2 (6 bases). The sequencing sample was made of blood buffy coat. The TCR comes from a woman aged 18 to 75 with a cervical HPV16 infection that either progressed to CIN3+ or cleared (not recorded which). The CDR3 protein is CASSLMIADNEQFF. The sequenced CDR3 bases are TGTGCCAGCAGCTTAATGATAGCGGACAATGAG. Looking up the rest from reference TRBV7-2 and TRBJ2-1 gives the full variable domain: GAGVSQSPSNKVTEKGKDVELRCDPISGHTALYWYRQSLGQGLEFLIYFQGNSAPDKSGLPSDRFSAERTGGSVSTLTIQRTQQEDSAVYLCASSLMIADNEQFFGPGTRLTVL.